This is a list of T cell receptor beta chains from one sample in a study of cytomegalovirus exposure and HLA in healthy donors. Sequencing was performed with immunoSEQ multiplex PCR; in TCRdb, only in-frame clones are kept and a portion is missing. Among more than 200,000 clones listed, 82% were seen once. The specimen sequenced was PBMCs. The receptors here all came from a middle-aged man in good health and CMV-seropositive. Each CDR3 is given with its conserved first and last residue. A D gene is named only where the DNA matches it firmly. Rows may omit the clone size; those that give it use once, few, many or a size class.

clone_size	v_call	j_call	d_call	cdr3_aa	cdr3_nt
.	TRBV7-9	TRBJ1-1	.	CASSQVPANTEAFF	TGTGCCAGCAGCCAGGTACCAGCGAACACTGAAGCTTTCTTT
.	TRBV27	TRBJ2-2	.	CASRMGVTGELFF	TGTGCCAGCAGGATGGGAGTCACCGGGGAGCTGTTTTTT
.	TRBV25-1	TRBJ1-2	.	CASSDERRGTGYGYTF	TGTGCCAGCAGTGACGAACGACGGGGGACGGGGTATGGCTACACCTTC
.	TRBV6-5	TRBJ2-7	TRBD2	CASRYTSGGSYEQYF	TGTGCCAGCAGATACACTAGCGGGGGCTCCTACGAGCAGTACTTC
.	TRBV6-5	TRBJ2-2	.	CASRGGPNTGELFF	TGTGCCAGCCGAGGGGGTCCGAACACCGGGGAGCTGTTTTTT
once	TRBV7-9	TRBJ1-3	.	CASPSGQGNTIYF	TGTGCCAGCCCCTCCGGACAGGGAAACACCATATATTTT
once	TRBV30	TRBJ1-1	.	CAWSFGGNTEAFF	TGTGCCTGGAGTTTTGGCGGAAACACTGAAGCTTTCTTT
.	TRBV9	TRBJ2-1	TRBD2	CASSVVGLGGNEQFF	TGTGCCAGCAGCGTAGTTGGACTAGGTGGGAATGAGCAGTTCTTC
.	TRBV6-1	TRBJ1-2	.	CASSEGLRGVYGYTF	TGTGCCAGCAGTGAAGGGCTCAGGGGAGTTTATGGCTACACCTTC
.	TRBV7-2	TRBJ1-1	TRBD1	CASSLGQRNTEAFF	TGTGCCAGCAGCTTGGGACAGAGAAACACTGAAGCTTTCTTT
.	TRBV6-5	TRBJ1-1	.	CASRVRAGTEAFF	TGTGCCAGCAGGGTGCGGGCTGGCACTGAAGCTTTCTTT
once	TRBV29-1	TRBJ2-1	.	CSVPRSSYNEQFF	TGCAGCGTTCCGAGGAGCTCCTACAATGAGCAGTTCTTC
.	TRBV29-1	TRBJ1-2	.	CSVVTGGNGYTF	TGCAGCGTTGTAACGGGGGGAAATGGCTACACCTTC
.	TRBV7-8	TRBJ2-2	.	CASSAGGRGNTGELFF	TGTGCCAGCAGCGCCGGGGGGCGAGGGAACACCGGGGAGCTGTTTTTT
.	TRBV7-8	TRBJ2-2	TRBD2	CASSSRLAGPTGELFF	TGTGCCAGCAGCTCCCGACTAGCGGGTCCCACCGGGGAGCTGTTTTTT
.	TRBV30	TRBJ1-5	.	CAWSVRGTQPQHF	TGTGCCTGGAGTGTACGGGGGACTCAGCCCCAGCATTTT
.	TRBV11-3	TRBJ1-1	.	CASSSVGGTEAFF	TGTGCCAGCAGCTCTGTGGGGGGCACTGAAGCTTTCTTT
.	TRBV27	TRBJ2-1	TRBD2	CASSLSFSGSDEQFF	TGTGCCAGCAGTTTATCGTTTAGCGGGAGTGATGAGCAGTTCTTC
few	TRBV14	TRBJ1-1	TRBD1	CASSGDRGRAEAFF	TGTGCCAGCAGCGGCGACAGGGGAAGGGCTGAAGCTTTCTTT
.	TRBV7-2	TRBJ2-5	.	CASSQGETQYF	TGTGCCAGCAGCCAGGGGGAGACCCAGTACTTC
.	TRBV27	TRBJ1-5	.	CASSPLDKSNQPQHF	TGTGCCAGCAGTCCCCTGGACAAAAGCAATCAGCCCCAGCATTTT
.	TRBV19	TRBJ1-2	TRBD1	CASSMTGNYGYTF	TGTGCCAGTAGTATGACAGGGAACTATGGCTACACCTTC
once	TRBV13	TRBJ1-1	.	CASSLTGGRDTEAFF	TGTGCCAGCAGCTTAACGGGGGGTAGGGACACTGAAGCTTTCTTT
.	TRBV9	TRBJ2-5	TRBD2	CASSVTPFSGSGQETQYF	TGTGCCAGCAGCGTCACTCCCTTTAGCGGGAGTGGGCAAGAGACCCAGTACTTC
.	TRBV13	TRBJ1-2	TRBD1	CASSLGRTGVGYGYTF	TGTGCCAGCAGCTTAGGCCGGACAGGGGTTGGCTATGGCTACACCTTC
.	TRBV4-2	TRBJ2-1	TRBD2	CASSQGIAGGPYNEQFF	TGTGCCAGCAGCCAAGGTATAGCGGGAGGGCCGTACAATGAGCAGTTCTTC
.	TRBV6-4	TRBJ1-3	TRBD1	CASSLGTGPGNTIYF	TGTGCCAGCAGTCTTGGGACAGGGCCTGGAAACACCATATATTTT
few	TRBV27	TRBJ2-5	.	CASSSGYQETQYF	TGTGCCAGCAGCTCCGGGTACCAAGAGACCCAGTACTTC
.	TRBV9	TRBJ2-1	TRBD2	CASSSGTSGPFPFF	TGTGCCAGCAGCTCGGGGACTAGCGGACCATTCCCGTTCTTC
.	TRBV7-3	TRBJ1-1	TRBD1	CASSSQGGEAFF	TGTGCCAGCAGCTCCCAGGGGGGTGAAGCTTTCTTT
once	TRBV9	TRBJ2-1	TRBD2	CASSVGAGEVDNEQFF	TGTGCCAGCAGCGTAGGGGCGGGAGAGGTCGACAATGAGCAGTTCTTC
.	TRBV7-9	TRBJ2-2	.	CASSLGQGITGELFF	TGTGCCAGCAGCTTAGGCCAGGGGATCACCGGGGAGCTGTTTTTT
.	TRBV7-3	TRBJ2-3	TRBD2	CASSLTGGSPDTQYF	TGTGCCAGCAGCTTAACCGGCGGGAGCCCAGATACGCAGTATTTT
.	TRBV2	TRBJ2-7	.	CASRQGSYEQYF	TGTGCCAGCAGGCAGGGGTCCTACGAGCAGTACTTC
.	TRBV30	TRBJ1-1	.	CAWRQGSPLGEAFF	TGTGCCTGGAGGCAGGGGTCCCCACTCGGGGAAGCTTTCTTT
.	TRBV27	TRBJ1-1	.	CASSPQLNTEAFF	TGTGCCAGCAGTCCTCAGTTGAACACTGAAGCTTTCTTT
.	TRBV19	TRBJ1-5	TRBD1	CASRETGGQPQHF	TGTGCCAGTAGGGAAACAGGGGGGCAGCCCCAGCATTTT